The rows below give T cell receptor beta chains drawn from one sample of a study of blood T cell repertoires in COVID-19. TCRdb keeps only in-frame clones here, not all; method: immunoSEQ multiplex PCR. The data contain over 200,000 clones, about 81% of them singletons. Sequencing was carried out using PBMCs or T cells enriched from blood (not recorded which). The receptor source for this set is a man aged 40-50 years who had recovered from COVID-19. The CDR3 runs from the conserved cysteine through the conserved F or W. A D gene is named only where the DNA matches it firmly. A clone size is listed for some rows: how often the clone was seen (once, few, many), or a class if it is expanded.

>TRBJ2-1|NA|15|NA|TRBV6-5
TGTGCCAGCAGTCTTGCCCGGGGCTCCTACAATGAGCAGTTCTTC
CASSLARGSYNEQFF
>TRBJ1-1|once|12|NA|TRBV27
TGTGCCAGCAGTACAGGGTACACTGAAGCTTTCTTT
CASSTGYTEAFF
>TRBJ1-3|NA|17|NA|TRBV5-4
TGTGCCAGCAGCCAGCGGACGGGGACTTTCGGTGGAAACACCATATATTTT
CASSQRTGTFGGNTIYF
>TRBJ2-7|NA|14|TRBD1|TRBV29-1
TGCAGCGTTGAACCCCGGGACAGACCCTACGAGCAGTACTTC
CSVEPRDRPYEQYF
>TRBJ1-2|NA|14|TRBD1|TRBV3-1/TRBV3-2
TGTGCCAGCAGCCAGGGACAGGGGGCCGTGGGCTACACCTTC
CASSQGQGAVGYTF
>TRBJ1-2|once|13|NA|TRBV11-2
TGTGCCAGCAGCATTCAACTTAACTATGGCTACACCTTC
CASSIQLNYGYTF
>TRBJ1-6|NA|15|NA|TRBV6-5
TGTGCCAGCAGGACTTTGACAGTGGGTAATTCACCCCTCCACTTT
CASRTLTVGNSPLHF
>TRBJ1-2|NA|14|NA|TRBV6-5
TGTGCCAGCAGCCCGACACAGGGATCAAATGGCTACACCTTC
CASSPTQGSNGYTF
>TRBJ1-4|once|15|TRBD1|TRBV19
TGTGCCAGCGGCCGGGACAGCAGGCACGATGAAAAACTGTTTTTT
CASGRDSRHDEKLFF
>TRBJ1-2|NA|13|NA|TRBV12-3/TRBV12-4
TGTGCCAGCAGTTTATGGGGAGGGGCTGGCTACACCTTC
CASSLWGGAGYTF
>TRBJ1-2|NA|13|NA|TRBV7-2
TGTGCCAGCAGCTTAGGGGCGGGACTTTTGAAGACCTTC
CASSLGAGLLKTF
>TRBJ1-6|few|14|TRBD1|TRBV28
TGTGCCAACTCCCCCCGGGACAGGGGATCACCCCTCCACTTT
CANSPRDRGSPLHF
>TRBJ1-2|NA|13|NA|TRBV24-1
TGTGCCTTTAACCTAGGGGACATCTATGGCTACACCTTC
CAFNLGDIYGYTF
>TRBJ2-3|NA|16|NA|TRBV7-9
TGTGCCAGCAGCTTAGGGGTCGGGGGACGGACAGATACGCAGTATTTT
CASSLGVGGRTDTQYF
>TRBJ1-2|few|18|NA|TRBV3-1/TRBV3-2
TGTGCCAGCACCCAAGGGCGCAGGGTAACAGATCCTTCCTATGGCTACACCTTC
CASTQGRRVTDPSYGYTF
>TRBJ2-7|NA|13|NA|TRBV5-1
TGCGCCAGCAGCTTAGAGGGAGGATACGAGCAGTACTTC
CASSLEGGYEQYF
>TRBJ1-6|NA|19|NA|TRBV27
TGTGCCAGCAGTTTAAAGGCGGCAGCAATGCTCTCCTATAATTCACCCCTCCACTTT
CASSLKAAAMLSYNSPLHF
>TRBJ1-2|NA|14|NA|TRBV7-9
TGTGCCAGCAGCTTAGTGGCAGTCAACTATGGCTACACCTTC
CASSLVAVNYGYTF
>TRBJ2-2|once|17|NA|TRBV5-1
TGCGCCAGCAGCTTGTATCCCCAGGGGTCTAACACCGGGGAGCTGTTTTTT
CASSLYPQGSNTGELFF
>TRBJ2-3|NA|16|NA|TRBV5-6
TGTGCCAGCAGCTTCTTACAGGGGGGAGGGTCAGATACGCAGTATTTT
CASSFLQGGGSDTQYF
>TRBJ2-7|once|17|TRBD2|TRBV4-1
TGCGCCAGCAGCCAAGATGCCCTAGCGGGGGGGCCTGAAGAGCAGTACTTC
CASSQDALAGGPEEQYF
>TRBJ1-5|once|15|NA|TRBV19
TGTGCCAGTAGTCCGACAGCTACAACTTATCAGCCCCAGCATTTT
CASSPTATTYQPQHF
>TRBJ2-3|NA|17|NA|TRBV4-2
TGTGCCAGCAGCCAAGACTGGGCCGGAGGGACCCCAGATACGCAGTATTTT
CASSQDWAGGTPDTQYF
>TRBJ1-6|NA|15|NA|TRBV7-2
TGTGCCAGCAGCTTAGTACCAGGGAGGAATTCACCCCTCCACTTT
CASSLVPGRNSPLHF
>TRBJ1-6|NA|17|NA|TRBV4-1
TGCGCCAGCAGAGACAGGAAACTATCCGACAATAATTCACCCCTCCACTTT
CASRDRKLSDNNSPLHF
>TRBJ1-2|NA|14|NA|TRBV5-1
TGCGCCAGCAGCTTGGCCCCAGGGGACTATGGCTACACCTTC
CASSLAPGDYGYTF
>TRBJ1-4|NA|13|NA|TRBV29-1
TGCAGCGTACGTAGGGGTTCCAATGAAAAACTGTTTTTT
CSVRRGSNEKLFF
>TRBJ2-3|NA|18|TRBD2|TRBV14
TGTGCCAGCAGCCAAGAGTCGGGGACTAGCGGGGGCATAGATACGCAGTATTTT
CASSQESGTSGGIDTQYF